This note documents a single T cell receptor (beta chain) sequence. Its antigen remains undetermined. Per-base qualities were not stored, and no clone one base away is much larger. Reading from cysteine to phenylalanine, the CDR3 counts 15 amino acids. The entry retains the CDR3 DNA only, 45 bases that are in frame from base 1. V is trimmed back by 1 base and J by 4 bases, and the junction contains 3 bases that no gene match accounts for. Reading the germline V gene (reference sequence) gives CDR1 SEHNR and CDR2 FQNEAQ. This specimen belongs to a study of T cell responses to AZD1222 COVID-19 vaccine (dated by TCRdb to the early 2020s). Turning to the overall study: TCR sequencing covered 233 trial participants: 200 to 220 given two doses of AZD1222 and approximately 26 given two doses of MenACWY control vaccine. Trial participants were enrolled by age into subgroups of 18-55, 56-69 and 70-plus years, and 148, 28 and 57 TCR-sequenced participants, respectively, were included in these subgroups. General study outcomes and caveats: The whole spike protein was spanned by vaccine-associated CD4 TCRs, and dominant responses were seen in regions 160-218 and 743-854. Because no day 14 peak-response samples were available, the repertoires could be characterized only after the peak T cell response. Participants were mostly white British and included more females than males, and it was suggested by the authors that clonal diversity may have been underestimated. The 56-69-year group was small, and its depth increase did not reach significance, likely because of low power. Reportedly, close to half of the unique spike-specific TCRs recognized epitopes lying outside the regions that are mutated in the B.1.351 and B.1.1.7 variants. After two AZD1222 doses, both the breadth and the depth of spike-specific TCRs were significantly higher than at day 0 and than in MenACWY recipients. Only a handful of AZD1222 recipients were SARS-CoV-2 seropositive at baseline, limiting conclusions about previously exposed vaccinees.

The CDR3 regions of human TCRbeta chains were analyzed by immunosequencing. As for the original processing: TCRs in the repertoires were matched against a reference library of SARS-CoV-2-specific TCRs that had been generated with the MIRA antigen-specificity platform. Breadth meant the fraction of unique TCRs that were SARS-CoV-2-associated, whereas depth meant the fraction of total T cells that were SARS-CoV-2-associated. Using the MIRA data, every spike-specific TCR was mapped to the spike region that the TCR reacted to and assigned to either a CD4 or a CD8 class. Log10-transformed breadth and depth values were compared by one-way ANOVA with Sidak's multiple comparisons tests. As stored in TCRdb, this immuneACCESS dataset retains in-frame rearrangements with V and J assigned. A fraction of the clones does not appear; measured against another copy, unresolved V genes explain less than half of the discrepancy, and the remainder lacks a known reason. V, J and clone size were drawn from that table, and D and trimming were deduced from the DNA. This sample comprises approximately 70,000 clones, about nine tenths of them detected only once. The ten top clones hold 10% of the sample.

The label giving this sample's time point can be read as: about 28 days (+/-7) after the second vaccine dose. The treatment or condition label of this sample denotes: meningococcal conjugate vaccine given as trial control. Vaccinee samples were obtained from the UK trials COV001 and COV002, which included a single-blind randomized controlled phase 2/3 trial of AZD1222 (ChAdOx1 nCoV-19) in healthy adults. For TCRbeta chain sequencing, PBMC samples were collected from trial participants at day 0 and at day 28 after the second dose. This TCR was sampled from an adult who received the MenACWY meningococcal vaccine as a control. The receptor chain draws on TRBV7-9 and TRBJ2-3; 9 central nucleotides agree with TRBD1. The sample consisted of peripheral blood, taken 28 days after the second dose of the MenACWY control vaccine. DNA sequence: TGTGCCAGCAGCTTAGGGGGACAGGGTCCAGATACGCAGTATTTT. This encodes CASSLGGQGPDTQYF.